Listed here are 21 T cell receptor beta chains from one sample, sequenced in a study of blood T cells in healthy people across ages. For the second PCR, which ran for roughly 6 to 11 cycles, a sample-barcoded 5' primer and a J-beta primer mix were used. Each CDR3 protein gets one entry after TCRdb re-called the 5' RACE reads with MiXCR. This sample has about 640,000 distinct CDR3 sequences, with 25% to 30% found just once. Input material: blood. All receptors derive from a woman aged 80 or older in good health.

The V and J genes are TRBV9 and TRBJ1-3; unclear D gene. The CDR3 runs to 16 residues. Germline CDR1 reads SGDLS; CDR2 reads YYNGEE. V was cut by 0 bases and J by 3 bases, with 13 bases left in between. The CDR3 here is CASSVAGLGNGNTIYF. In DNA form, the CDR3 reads TGTGCCAGCAGCGTAGCCGGGCTAGGGAATGGAAACACCATATATTTT.

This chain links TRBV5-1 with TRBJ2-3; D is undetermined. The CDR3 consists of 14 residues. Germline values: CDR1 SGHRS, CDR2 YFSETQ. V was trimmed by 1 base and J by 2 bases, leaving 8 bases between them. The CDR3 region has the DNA TGCGCCAGCAGCTTGACACCTTTCACAGATACGCAGTATTTT. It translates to CASSLTPFTDTQYF.

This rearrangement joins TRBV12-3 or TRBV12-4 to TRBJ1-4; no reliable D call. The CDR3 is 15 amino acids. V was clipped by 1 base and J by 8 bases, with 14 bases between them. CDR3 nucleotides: TGTGCCAGCAGTTTAGAACGCAGGCTAGAGGAAAAACTGTTTTTT. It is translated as CASSLERRLEEKLFF.

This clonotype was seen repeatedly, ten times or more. The CDR3: CASSEYSGANVLTF. CDR3 coding DNA: TGTGCCAGCAGCGAATACTCTGGGGCCAACGTCCTGACTTTC. V usage is TRBV11-3 and J usage is TRBJ2-6; no clear D gene. In germline, CDR1 is SGHNT, CDR2 YENEEA. This CDR3 comprises 14 residues. Trimming took 5 bases from V and 0 from J, leaving 5 bases between them.

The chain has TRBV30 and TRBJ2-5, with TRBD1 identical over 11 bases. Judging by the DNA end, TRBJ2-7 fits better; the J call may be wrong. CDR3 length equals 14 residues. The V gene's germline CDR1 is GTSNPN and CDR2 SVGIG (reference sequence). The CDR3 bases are TGTGCCTGGAGTCCCGGGACAGGGGGGTGCGAGCAGTACTTC. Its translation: CAWSPGTGGCEQYF.

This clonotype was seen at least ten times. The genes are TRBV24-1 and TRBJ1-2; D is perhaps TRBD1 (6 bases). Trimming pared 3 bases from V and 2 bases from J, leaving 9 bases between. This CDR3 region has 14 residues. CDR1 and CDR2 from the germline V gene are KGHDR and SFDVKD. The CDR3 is CATSDQDRNYGYTF. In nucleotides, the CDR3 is TGTGCCACCAGTGATCAAGACAGGAACTATGGCTACACCTTC.

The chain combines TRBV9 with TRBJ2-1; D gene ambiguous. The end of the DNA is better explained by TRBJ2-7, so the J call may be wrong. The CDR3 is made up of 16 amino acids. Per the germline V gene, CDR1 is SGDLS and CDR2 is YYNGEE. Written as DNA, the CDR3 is TGTGCCAGCAGCCGAACACGGGTTAGCTCCTACAATGAGCAGTACTTC. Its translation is CASSRTRVSSYNEQYF.

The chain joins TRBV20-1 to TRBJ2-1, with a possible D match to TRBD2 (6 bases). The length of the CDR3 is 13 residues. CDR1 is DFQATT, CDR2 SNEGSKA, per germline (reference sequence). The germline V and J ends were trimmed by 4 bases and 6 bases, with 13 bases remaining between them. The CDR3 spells CSANSGITNEQFF. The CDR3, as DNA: TGCAGTGCTAATAGCGGAATAACCAATGAGCAGTTCTTC.

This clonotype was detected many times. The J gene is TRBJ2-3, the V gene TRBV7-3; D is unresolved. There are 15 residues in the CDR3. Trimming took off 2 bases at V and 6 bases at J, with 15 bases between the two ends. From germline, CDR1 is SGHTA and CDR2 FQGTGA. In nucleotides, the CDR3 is TGTGCCAGCAGCTTACAGCCGGTGGGATCGGATACGCAGTATTTT. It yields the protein CASSLQPVGSDTQYF.

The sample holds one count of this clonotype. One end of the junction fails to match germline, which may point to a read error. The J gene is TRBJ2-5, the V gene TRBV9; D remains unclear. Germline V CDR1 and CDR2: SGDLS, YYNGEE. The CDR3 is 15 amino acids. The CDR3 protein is CASSVGSQDQETLYF. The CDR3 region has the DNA TGTGCCAGCAGTGTAGGATCCCAGGACCAAGAGACCCTGTACTTC.

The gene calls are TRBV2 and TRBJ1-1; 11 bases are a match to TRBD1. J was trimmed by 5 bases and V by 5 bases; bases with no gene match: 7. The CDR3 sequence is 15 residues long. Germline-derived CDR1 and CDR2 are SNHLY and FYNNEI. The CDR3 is CASSRRDRGRTEAFF. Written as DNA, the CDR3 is TGTGCCAGCAGTCGGCGGGACAGGGGGAGGACTGAAGCTTTCTTT. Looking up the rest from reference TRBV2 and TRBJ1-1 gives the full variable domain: EPEVTQTPSHQVTQMGQEVILRCVPISNHLYFYWYRQILGQKVEFLVSFYNNEISEKSEIFDDQFSVERPDGSNFTLKIRSTKLEDSAMYFCASSRRDRGRTEAFFGQGTRLTVV.

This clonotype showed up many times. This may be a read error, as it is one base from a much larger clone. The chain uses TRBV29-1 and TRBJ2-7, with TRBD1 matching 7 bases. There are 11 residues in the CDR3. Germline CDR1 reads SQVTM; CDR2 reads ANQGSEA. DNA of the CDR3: TGCAGTGTAAGGGGGCGCTACGAGCAGTACTTC. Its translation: CSVRGRYEQYF.

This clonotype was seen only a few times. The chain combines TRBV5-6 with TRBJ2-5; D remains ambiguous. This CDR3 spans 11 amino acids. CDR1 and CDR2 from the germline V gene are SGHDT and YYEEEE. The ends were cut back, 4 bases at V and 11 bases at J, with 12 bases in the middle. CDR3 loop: CASSITNEQYF. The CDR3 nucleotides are TGTGCCAGCAGCATCACAAATGAGCAGTACTTC.

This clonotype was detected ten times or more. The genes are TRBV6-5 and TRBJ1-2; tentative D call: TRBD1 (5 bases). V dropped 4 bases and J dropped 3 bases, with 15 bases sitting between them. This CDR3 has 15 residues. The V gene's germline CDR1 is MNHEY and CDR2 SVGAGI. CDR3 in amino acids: CASSSLGERYYGYTF. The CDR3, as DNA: TGTGCCAGCAGTTCCCTAGGGGAGCGGTACTATGGCTACACCTTC.

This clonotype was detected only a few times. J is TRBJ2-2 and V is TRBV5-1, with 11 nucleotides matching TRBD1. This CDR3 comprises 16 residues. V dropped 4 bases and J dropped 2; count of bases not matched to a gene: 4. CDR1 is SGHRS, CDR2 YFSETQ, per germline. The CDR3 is CASSPGTGGNTGELFF. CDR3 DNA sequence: TGCGCCAGCAGCCCTGGGACAGGGGGAAACACCGGGGAGCTGTTTTTT.

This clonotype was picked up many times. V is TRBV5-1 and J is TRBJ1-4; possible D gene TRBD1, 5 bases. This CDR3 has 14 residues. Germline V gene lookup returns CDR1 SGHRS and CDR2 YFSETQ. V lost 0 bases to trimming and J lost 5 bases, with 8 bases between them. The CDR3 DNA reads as TGCGCCAGCAGCTTGGCCAGGGCAAATGAAAAACTGTTTTTT. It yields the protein CASSLARANEKLFF.

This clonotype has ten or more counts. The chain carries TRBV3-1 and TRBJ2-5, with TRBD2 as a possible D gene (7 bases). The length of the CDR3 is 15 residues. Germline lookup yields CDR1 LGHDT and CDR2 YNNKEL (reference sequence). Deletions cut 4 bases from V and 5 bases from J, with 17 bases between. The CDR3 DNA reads TGTGCCAGCAGCCTACAGGGAGCGGGGCGGGAGACCCAGTACTTC. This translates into CASSLQGAGRETQYF.

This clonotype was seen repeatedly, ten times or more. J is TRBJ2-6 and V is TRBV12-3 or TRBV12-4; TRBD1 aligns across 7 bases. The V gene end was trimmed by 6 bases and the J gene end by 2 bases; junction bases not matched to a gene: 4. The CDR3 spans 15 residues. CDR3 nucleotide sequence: TGTGCCAGCAGGTCCACAGGGGCTGGGGCCAACGTCCTGACTTTC. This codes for CASRSTGAGANVLTF.

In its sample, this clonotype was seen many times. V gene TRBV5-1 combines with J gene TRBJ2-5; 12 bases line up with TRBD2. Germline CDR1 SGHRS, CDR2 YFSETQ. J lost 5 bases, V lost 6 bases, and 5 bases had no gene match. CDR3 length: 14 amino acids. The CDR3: CASTLAGGSETQYF. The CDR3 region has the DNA TGCGCCAGCACACTAGCGGGGGGCTCGGAGACCCAGTACTTC.

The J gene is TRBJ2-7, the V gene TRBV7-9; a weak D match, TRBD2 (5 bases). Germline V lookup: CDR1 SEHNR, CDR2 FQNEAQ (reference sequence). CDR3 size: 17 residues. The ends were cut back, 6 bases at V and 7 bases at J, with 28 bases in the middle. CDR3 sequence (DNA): TGTGCCAGCAGTATCACAACTAGGGAGAACAGCTACAATGAGCAGTACTTC. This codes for CASSITTRENSYNEQYF.

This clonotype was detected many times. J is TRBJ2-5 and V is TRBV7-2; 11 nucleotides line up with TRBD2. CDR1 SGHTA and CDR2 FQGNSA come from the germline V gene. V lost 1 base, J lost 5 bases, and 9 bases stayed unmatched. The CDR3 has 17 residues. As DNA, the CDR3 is TGTGCCAGCAGCTTAGGGGTTAGCGGGGGGGCCAGGGAGACCCAGTACTTC. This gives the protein CASSLGVSGGARETQYF. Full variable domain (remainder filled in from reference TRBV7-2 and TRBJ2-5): GAGVSQSPSNKVTEKGKDVELRCDPISGHTALYWYRQSLGQGLEFLIYFQGNSAPDKSGLPSDRFSAERTGGSVSTLTIQRTQQEDSAVYLCASSLGVSGGARETQYFGPGTRLLVL.